The 3 T cell receptor beta chains below come from one sample, sequenced in a study of blood T cell repertoires in COVID-19 (dated by TCRdb to 2020 to 2021). The library was obtained by the immunoSEQ multiplex PCR assay. As stored in TCRdb, this immuneACCESS dataset retains in-frame rearrangements with V and J assigned. A fraction of the clones does not appear; measured against another copy, unresolved V genes explain less than half of the discrepancy, and the remainder lacks a known reason. The sample table shows 160,000 or so clones, and about four fifths are seen once. Of the sample, approximately 14% falls within the top ten clones. Sequencing was carried out using peripheral blood. The receptors shown here come from a woman of 80 years or more with acute or convalescent COVID-19.

This chain links TRBV2 with TRBJ1-2; 8 bases line up with TRBD1. The germline V gene has CDR1 SNHLY and CDR2 FYNNEI. The CDR3 has 15 amino acids. V lost 4 bases, J lost 8 bases, and 12 bases stayed unmatched. The CDR3 coding sequence is TGTGCCAGCAGTGTCCTAGGACAGGGTAACGGGGGCTACACCTTC. It encodes CASSVLGQGNGGYTF. Based on the CDR3 plus reference TRBV2 and TRBJ1-2, the full variable domain is EPEVTQTPSHQVTQMGQEVILRCVPISNHLYFYWYRQILGQKVEFLVSFYNNEISEKSEIFDDQFSVERPDGSNFTLKIRSTKLEDSAMYFCASSVLGQGNGGYTFGSGTRLTVV.

The rearrangement joins TRBV2 to TRBJ2-5, with unresolved D. The V end was cut by 6 bases, the J end by 5 bases, with 7 bases between. CDR1 SNHLY and CDR2 FYNNEI come from the germline V gene. This CDR3 region has 11 residues. CDR3 nucleotides: TGTGCCAGCAGGGAGTGGGAGACCCAGTACTTC. It translates to CASREWETQYF.

This chain links TRBV5-1 with TRBJ2-2; 9 bases fit TRBD2. In germline, CDR1 is SGHRS, CDR2 YFSETQ. J was trimmed by 5 bases and V by 4 bases; bases with no gene match: 9. This CDR3 has 16 amino acids. CDR3 in DNA: TGCGCCAGCAGCCAACCCGGGCTAGCGGGAACCGGGGAGCTGTTTTTT. Its translation: CASSQPGLAGTGELFF.